This paragraph covers one T cell receptor beta chain sequence. What it recognizes is unknown. The sample comes from a study of T cells in localized non-small cell lung cancer. Findings of the study overall: A median of 57 clones ranked among the top 100 in tumor appeared in adjacent lung. Uninvolved adjacent lung showed peak T cell clonality, exceeding tumor. Because only a single region of the tumor was sequenced, heterogeneity remains possible. Higher adjacent-lung clonality was associated with shorter survival.

The assay was immunoSEQ multiplex PCR, and TCRdb's table has in-frame clones only and misses some. The sample records 75,000 to 80,000 clones, over 75% being singletons. The CDR3 loop spans 14 amino acids. Germline CDR1 SGHTA, CDR2 FQGTGA. V was trimmed by 2 bases and J by 2 bases, leaving 8 bases between them. This chain connects TRBV7-3 to TRBJ2-3; D unresolved. The sequencing used peripheral blood, collected before any cancer treatment. This receptor was identified in a female donor of 60 years or more with stage I lung adenocarcinoma. The CDR3 sequence: CASSLGFSTDTQYF. The CDR3 coding sequence is TGTGCCAGCAGCTTAGGTTTCTCCACAGATACGCAGTATTTT.